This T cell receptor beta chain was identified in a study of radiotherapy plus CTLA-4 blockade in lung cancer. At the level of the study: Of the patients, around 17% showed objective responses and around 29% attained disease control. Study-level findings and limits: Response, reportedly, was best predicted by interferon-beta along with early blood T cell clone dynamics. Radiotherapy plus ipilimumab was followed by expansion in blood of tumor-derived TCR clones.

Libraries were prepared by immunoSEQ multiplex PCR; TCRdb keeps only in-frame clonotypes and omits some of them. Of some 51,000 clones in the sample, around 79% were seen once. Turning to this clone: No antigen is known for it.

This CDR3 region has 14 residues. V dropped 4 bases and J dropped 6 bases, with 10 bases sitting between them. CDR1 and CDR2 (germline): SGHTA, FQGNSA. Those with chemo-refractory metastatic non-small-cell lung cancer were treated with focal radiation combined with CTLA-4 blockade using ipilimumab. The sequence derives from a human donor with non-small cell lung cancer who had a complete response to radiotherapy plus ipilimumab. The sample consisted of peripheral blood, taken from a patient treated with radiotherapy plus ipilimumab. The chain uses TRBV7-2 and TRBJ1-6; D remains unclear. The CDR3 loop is CASSSQPSNSPLHF. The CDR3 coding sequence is TGTGCCAGCAGCTCACAGCCCTCTAATTCACCCCTCCACTTT.